A few counts support the clone carrying this T cell receptor beta chain. Its antigen remains unidentified. The sample belongs to a study of blood T cells in healthy people across ages. A J-beta primer mix and a sample-barcoded 5' primer were used in a second PCR of about 6 to 12 cycles. TCRdb re-called the 5' RACE reads through MiXCR, storing one row per CDR3 protein. The sample holds 780,000 or so distinct CDR3 sequences, 25% seen once. The CDR3 is made up of 16 amino acids. CDR1 is ENHRY and CDR2 is SYGVKD in the germline V gene. Germline trimming cut 4 bases from V and 0 bases from J; bases unmatched to any gene: 4. The study, taken as a whole, reports: TCR beta diversity, measured per million T cells, fell in a roughly linear way with age. Shifts in expanded clonotypes may have been confounded by donor CMV status, which was unknown.

The same data also contributed to another study, on T cells of mothers and their children. That report notes: Mothers gave over 8.5 million TCR beta CDR3 reads each, and children about 3 million each.

This clonotype originated in a boy between 10 and 17 years old in good health. Sequences were obtained from blood. The gene calls are TRBV10-3 and TRBJ2-1; TRBD2 agrees at 9 bases. The CDR3 bases are TGTGCCATCAGTGCGACTAGCGGCCACTCCTACAATGAGCAGTTCTTC. Translating it yields CAISATSGHSYNEQFF.